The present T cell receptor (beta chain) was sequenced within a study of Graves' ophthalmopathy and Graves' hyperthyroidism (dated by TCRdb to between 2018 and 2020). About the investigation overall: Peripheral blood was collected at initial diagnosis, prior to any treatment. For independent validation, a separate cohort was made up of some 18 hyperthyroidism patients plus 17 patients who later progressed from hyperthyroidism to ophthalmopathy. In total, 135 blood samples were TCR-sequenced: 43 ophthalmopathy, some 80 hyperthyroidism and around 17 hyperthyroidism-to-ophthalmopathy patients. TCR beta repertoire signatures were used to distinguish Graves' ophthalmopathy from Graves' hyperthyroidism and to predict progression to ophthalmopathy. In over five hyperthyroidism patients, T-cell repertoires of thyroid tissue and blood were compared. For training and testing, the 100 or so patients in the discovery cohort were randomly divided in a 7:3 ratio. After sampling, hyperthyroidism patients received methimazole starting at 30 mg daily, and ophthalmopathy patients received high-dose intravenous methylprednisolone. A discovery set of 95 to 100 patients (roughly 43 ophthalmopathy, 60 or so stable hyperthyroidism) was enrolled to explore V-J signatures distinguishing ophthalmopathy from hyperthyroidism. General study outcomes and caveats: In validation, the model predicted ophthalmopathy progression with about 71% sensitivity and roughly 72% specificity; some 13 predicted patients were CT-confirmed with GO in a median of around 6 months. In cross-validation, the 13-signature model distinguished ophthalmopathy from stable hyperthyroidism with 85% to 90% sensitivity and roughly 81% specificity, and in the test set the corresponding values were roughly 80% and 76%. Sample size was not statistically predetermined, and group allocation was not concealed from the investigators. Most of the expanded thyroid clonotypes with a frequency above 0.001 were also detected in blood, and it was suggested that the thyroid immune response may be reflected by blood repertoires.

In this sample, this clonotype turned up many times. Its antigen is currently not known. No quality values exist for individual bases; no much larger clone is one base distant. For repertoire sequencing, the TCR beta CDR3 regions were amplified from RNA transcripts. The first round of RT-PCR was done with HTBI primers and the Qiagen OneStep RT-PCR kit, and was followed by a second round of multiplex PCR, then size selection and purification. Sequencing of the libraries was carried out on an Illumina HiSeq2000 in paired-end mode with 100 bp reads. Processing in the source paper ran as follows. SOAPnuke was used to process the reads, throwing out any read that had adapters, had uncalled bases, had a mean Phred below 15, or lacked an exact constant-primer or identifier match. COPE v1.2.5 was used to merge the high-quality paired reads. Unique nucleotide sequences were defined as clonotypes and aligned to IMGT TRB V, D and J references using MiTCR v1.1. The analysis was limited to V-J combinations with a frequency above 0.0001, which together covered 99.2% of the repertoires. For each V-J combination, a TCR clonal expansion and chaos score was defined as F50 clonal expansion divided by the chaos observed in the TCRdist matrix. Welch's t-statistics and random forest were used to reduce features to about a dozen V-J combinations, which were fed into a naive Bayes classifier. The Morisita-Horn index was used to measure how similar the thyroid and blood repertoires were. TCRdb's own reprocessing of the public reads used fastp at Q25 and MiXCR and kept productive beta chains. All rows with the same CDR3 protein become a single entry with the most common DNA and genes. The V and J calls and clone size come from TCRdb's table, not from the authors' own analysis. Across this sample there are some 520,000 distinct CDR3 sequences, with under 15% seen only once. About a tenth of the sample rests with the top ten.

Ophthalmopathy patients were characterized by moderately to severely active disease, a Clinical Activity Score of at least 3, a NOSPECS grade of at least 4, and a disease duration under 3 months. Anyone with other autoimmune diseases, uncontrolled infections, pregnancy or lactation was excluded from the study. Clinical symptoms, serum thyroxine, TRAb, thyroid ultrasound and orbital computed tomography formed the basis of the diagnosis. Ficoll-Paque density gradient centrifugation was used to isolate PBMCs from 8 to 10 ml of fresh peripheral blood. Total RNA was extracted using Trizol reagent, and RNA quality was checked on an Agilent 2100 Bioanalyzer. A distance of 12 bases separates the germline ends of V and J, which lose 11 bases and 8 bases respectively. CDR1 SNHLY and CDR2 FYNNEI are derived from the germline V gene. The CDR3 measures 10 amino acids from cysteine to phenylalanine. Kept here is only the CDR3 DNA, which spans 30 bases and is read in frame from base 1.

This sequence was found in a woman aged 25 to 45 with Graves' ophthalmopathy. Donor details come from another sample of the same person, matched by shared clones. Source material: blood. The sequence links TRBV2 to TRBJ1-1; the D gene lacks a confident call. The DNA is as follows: TGTGCCGGTGATTCACTGGAAGCTTTCTTT. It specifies CAGDSLEAFF.